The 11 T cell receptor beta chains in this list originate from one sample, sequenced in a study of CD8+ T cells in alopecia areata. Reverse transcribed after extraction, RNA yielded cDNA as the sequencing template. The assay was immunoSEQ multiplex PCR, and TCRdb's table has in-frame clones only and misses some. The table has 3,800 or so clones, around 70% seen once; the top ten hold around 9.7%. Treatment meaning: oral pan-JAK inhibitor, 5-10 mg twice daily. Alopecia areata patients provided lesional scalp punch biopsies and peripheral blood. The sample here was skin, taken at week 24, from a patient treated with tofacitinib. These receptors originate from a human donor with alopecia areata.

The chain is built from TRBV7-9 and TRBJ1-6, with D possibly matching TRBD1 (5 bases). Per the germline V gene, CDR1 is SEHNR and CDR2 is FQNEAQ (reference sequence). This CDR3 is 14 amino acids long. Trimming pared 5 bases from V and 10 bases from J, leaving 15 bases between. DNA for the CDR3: TGTGCCAGCAGCCCACAGGAGGTTTTGTCACCCCTCCACTTT. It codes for CASSPQEVLSPLHF.

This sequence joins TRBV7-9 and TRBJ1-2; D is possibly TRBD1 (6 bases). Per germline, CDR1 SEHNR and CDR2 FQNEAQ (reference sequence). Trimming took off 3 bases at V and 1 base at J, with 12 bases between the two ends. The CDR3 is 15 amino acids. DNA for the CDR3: TGTGCCAGCAGCTTTGCAGGGGCGAATAACTATGGCTACACCTTC. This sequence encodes CASSFAGANNYGYTF.

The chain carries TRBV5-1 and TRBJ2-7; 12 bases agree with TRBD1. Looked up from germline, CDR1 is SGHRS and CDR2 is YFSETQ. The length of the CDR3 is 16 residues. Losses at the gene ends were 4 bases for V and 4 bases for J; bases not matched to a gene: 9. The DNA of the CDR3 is TGCGCCAGCAGCACCCAGGGACAGGGGGCGCCGTACGAGCAGTACTTC. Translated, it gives CASSTQGQGAPYEQYF. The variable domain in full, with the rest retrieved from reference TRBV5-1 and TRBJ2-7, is KAGVTQTPRYLIKTRGQQVTLSCSPISGHRSVSWYQQTPGQGLQFLFEYFSETQRNKGNFPGRFSGRQFSNSRSEMNVSTLELGDSALYLCASSTQGQGAPYEQYFGPGTRLTVT.

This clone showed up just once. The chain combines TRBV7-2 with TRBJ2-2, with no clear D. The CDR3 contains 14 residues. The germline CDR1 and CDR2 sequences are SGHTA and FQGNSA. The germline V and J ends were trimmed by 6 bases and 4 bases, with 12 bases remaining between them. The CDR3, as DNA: TGTGCCAGCAGACTCGTGAAGGGCACCGGGGAGCTGTTTTTT. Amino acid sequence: CASRLVKGTGELFF.

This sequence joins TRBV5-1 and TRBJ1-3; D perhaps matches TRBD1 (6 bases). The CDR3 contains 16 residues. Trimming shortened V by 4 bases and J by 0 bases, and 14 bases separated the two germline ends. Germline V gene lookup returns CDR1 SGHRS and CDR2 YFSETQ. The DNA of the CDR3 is TGCGCCAGCAGCCCCAACCTACAGGGCTCTGGAAACACCATATATTTT. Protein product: CASSPNLQGSGNTIYF.

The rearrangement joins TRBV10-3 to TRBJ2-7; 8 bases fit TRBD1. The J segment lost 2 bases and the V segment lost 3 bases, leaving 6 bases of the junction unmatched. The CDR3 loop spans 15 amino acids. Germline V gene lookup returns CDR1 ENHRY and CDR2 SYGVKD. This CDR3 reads CAISDTGTGAYEQYF. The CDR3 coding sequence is TGTGCCATCAGTGATACCGGGACAGGAGCCTACGAGCAGTACTTC.

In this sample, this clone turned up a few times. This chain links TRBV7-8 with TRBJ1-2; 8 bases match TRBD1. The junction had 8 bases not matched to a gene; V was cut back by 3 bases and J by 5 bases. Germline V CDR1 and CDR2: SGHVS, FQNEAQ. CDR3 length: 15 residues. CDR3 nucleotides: TGTGCCAGCAGCTTCGGACAGGGAGGGTTATATGGCTACACCTTC. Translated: CASSFGQGGLYGYTF.

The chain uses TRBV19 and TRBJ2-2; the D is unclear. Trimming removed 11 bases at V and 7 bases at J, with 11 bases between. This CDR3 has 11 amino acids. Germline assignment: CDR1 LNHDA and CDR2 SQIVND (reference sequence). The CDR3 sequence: CAGLSNGELFF. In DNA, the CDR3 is TGTGCCGGCCTCTCGAACGGGGAGCTGTTTTTT.

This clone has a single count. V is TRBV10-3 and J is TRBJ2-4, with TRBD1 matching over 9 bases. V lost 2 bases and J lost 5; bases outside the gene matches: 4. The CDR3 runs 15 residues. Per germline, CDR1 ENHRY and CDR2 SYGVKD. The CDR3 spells CAISEPRDRENIQYF. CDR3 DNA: TGTGCCATCAGTGAGCCCCGGGACAGGGAAAACATTCAGTACTTC.

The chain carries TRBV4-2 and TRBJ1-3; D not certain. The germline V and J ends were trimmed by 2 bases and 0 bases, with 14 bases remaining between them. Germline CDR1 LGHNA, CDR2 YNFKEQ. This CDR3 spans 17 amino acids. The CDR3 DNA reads TGTGCCAGCAGCCAAAGGGAAGTCAGTTCCTCTGGAAACACCATATATTTT. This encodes CASSQREVSSSGNTIYF.

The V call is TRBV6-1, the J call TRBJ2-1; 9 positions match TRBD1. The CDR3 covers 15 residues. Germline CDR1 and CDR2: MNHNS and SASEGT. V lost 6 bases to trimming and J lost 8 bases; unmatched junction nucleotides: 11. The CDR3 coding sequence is TGTGCCAGCAGGGGGACAGGGTTCGGGACGGATGAGCAGTTCTTC. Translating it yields CASRGTGFGTDEQFF.